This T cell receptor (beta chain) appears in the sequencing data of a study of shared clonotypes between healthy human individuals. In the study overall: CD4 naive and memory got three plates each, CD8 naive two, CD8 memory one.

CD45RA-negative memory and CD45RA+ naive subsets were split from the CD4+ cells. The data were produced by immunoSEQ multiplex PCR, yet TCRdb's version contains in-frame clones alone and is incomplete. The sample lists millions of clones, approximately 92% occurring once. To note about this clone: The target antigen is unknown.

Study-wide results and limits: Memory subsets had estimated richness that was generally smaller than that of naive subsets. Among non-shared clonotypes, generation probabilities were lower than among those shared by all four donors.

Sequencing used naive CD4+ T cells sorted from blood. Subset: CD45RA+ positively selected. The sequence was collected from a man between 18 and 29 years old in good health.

CDR3 protein: CASSYSGRGSQETQYF. DNA for the CDR3: TGTGCCAGCAGTTACTCGGGTAGGGGTTCCCAGGAGACCCAGTACTTC. The rearrangement joins TRBV6-5 to TRBJ2-5; weak D call: TRBD1 (5 bases). CDR3 length: 16 amino acids. The germline V gene encodes CDR1 MNHEY and CDR2 SVGAGI. V was pared by 0 bases and J by 5 bases, with 16 bases between.